This T cell receptor (beta chain) was identified during a study of blood T cell repertoires in COVID-19. About the research overall: From the United States, Italy and Spain came samples of acute and convalescent COVID-19.

CDR1 is MDHEN, CDR2 SYDVKM, per germline. Between the trimmed V and J ends, which lost 5 bases and 11 bases, there was a span of 13 bases. This CDR3 is 12 amino acids long. Per the authors' pipeline: Cell counts per sample came from amplifying reference gene primers. Clones were sequenced by immunoSEQ multiplex PCR, and TCRdb holds only the in-frame ones, with some missing. That table is the source of V, J and clone size, and D and trimming were worked out from the DNA. The data contain more than 300,000 clones, roughly nine tenths of them singletons. Seattle patients were enrolled while actively infected and followed longitudinally.

The V call is TRBV28, the J call TRBJ2-1, with unresolved D. This receptor was obtained from a woman aged 25 to 39 with COVID-19, enrolled during active disease. The sequencing input was peripheral blood. CDR3: CASSRAVSQQFF. CDR3 DNA sequence: TGTGCCAGCAGTCGTGCAGTCTCGCAGCAGTTCTTC.